The source of this T cell receptor beta chain is a study of blood T cell repertoires in COVID-19. Measured with immunoSEQ multiplex PCR; TCRdb has only the in-frame clones, and not every one. The data contain 100,000 to 150,000 clones, approximately 90% of them seen just once; the ten biggest clones take up approximately 4.5%. The specimen sequenced was peripheral blood. This clonotype was obtained from a man aged 55 to 70 with COVID-19, enrolled during active disease.

The CDR3 nucleotides are TGCAGCGTTTTAAAATCAGAGACCCAGTACTTC. This gives the protein CSVLKSETQYF. The chain couples TRBV29-1 to TRBJ2-5; D uncertain. Germline CDR1 and CDR2: SQVTM and ANQGSEA. The CDR3 consists of 11 residues. V lost 5 bases, J lost 4 bases, and 8 bases lay in between.